This is a list of T cell receptor beta chains from one sample in a study of blood T cell repertoires in COVID-19. Method: immunoSEQ multiplex PCR; TCRdb's copy keeps in-frame clones and lacks some. Of roughly 67,000 clones in the sample, 76% are singletons; the top ten hold around 6.4%. The sample comprised peripheral blood. The receptors were gathered from a woman in her 50s with active or convalescent COVID-19. Each CDR3 is given with its conserved first and last residue. D genes are given only for firm matches. Only part of the rows carry a size: once, few, many, or a class if the clone is expanded.

d_gene: TRBD1
v_gene: TRBV7-9
j_gene: TRBJ1-4
abundance: few
CDR3aa: CASSRGTGGEKLFF
CDR3nt: TGTGCCAGCAGCCGCGGGACAGGAGGTGAAAAACTGTTTTTT

d_gene: NA
v_gene: TRBV4-1
j_gene: TRBJ1-1
abundance: NA
CDR3aa: CASSQGQGNWAFF
CDR3nt: TGCGCCAGCAGCCAAGGGCAGGGAAATTGGGCTTTCTTT

d_gene: NA
v_gene: TRBV7-6
j_gene: TRBJ2-7
abundance: NA
CDR3aa: CASSLEVGRSYEQYF
CDR3nt: TGTGCCAGCAGCTTAGAGGTGGGCCGATCCTACGAGCAGTACTTC

d_gene: NA
v_gene: TRBV7-2
j_gene: TRBJ1-6
abundance: NA
CDR3aa: CASSLGRGMNSPLHF
CDR3nt: TGTGCCAGCAGCTTAGGGAGGGGCATGAATTCACCCCTCCACTTT

d_gene: NA
v_gene: TRBV4-2
j_gene: TRBJ1-5
abundance: NA
CDR3aa: CASSQPGSGVNQPQHF
CDR3nt: TGTGCCAGCAGCCAGCCAGGGTCTGGGGTCAATCAGCCCCAGCATTTT

d_gene: NA
v_gene: TRBV27
j_gene: TRBJ1-6
abundance: few
CDR3aa: CATRQRYNSPLHF
CDR3nt: TGTGCCACGCGACAGAGGTATAATTCACCCCTCCACTTT

d_gene: TRBD1
v_gene: TRBV5-1
j_gene: TRBJ1-4
abundance: few
CDR3aa: CASSRDGTGREKLFF
CDR3nt: TGCGCCAGCAGCCGGGACGGGACAGGGAGGGAAAAACTGTTTTTT

d_gene: NA
v_gene: TRBV5-3
j_gene: TRBJ2-2
abundance: medium-sized
CDR3aa: CARSETWDTGELFF
CDR3nt: TGTGCCAGAAGCGAGACATGGGACACCGGGGAGCTGTTTTTT

d_gene: TRBD1
v_gene: TRBV4-1
j_gene: TRBJ1-4
abundance: medium-sized
CDR3aa: CASSQVGAGGLEKLFF
CDR3nt: TGCGCCAGCAGCCAAGTGGGGGCAGGGGGCCTCGAAAAACTGTTTTTT

d_gene: TRBD2
v_gene: TRBV3-1/TRBV3-2
j_gene: TRBJ2-1
abundance: NA
CDR3aa: CASSQVSGREGEQFF
CDR3nt: TGTGCCAGCAGCCAAGTTAGCGGGAGGGAGGGTGAGCAGTTCTTC

d_gene: NA
v_gene: TRBV6-5
j_gene: TRBJ2-1
abundance: NA
CDR3aa: CAGGREYNEQFF
CDR3nt: TGTGCCGGGGGCAGGGAGTACAATGAGCAGTTCTTC

d_gene: TRBD2
v_gene: TRBV4-1
j_gene: TRBJ2-6
abundance: NA
CDR3aa: CASSQEGGVGANVLTF
CDR3nt: TGCGCCAGCAGCCAAGAGGGAGGGGTAGGGGCCAACGTCCTGACTTTC

d_gene: TRBD2
v_gene: TRBV2
j_gene: TRBJ2-2
abundance: NA
CDR3aa: CASSEGRAGGNTGELFF
CDR3nt: TGTGCCAGCAGTGAAGGTAGGGCGGGAGGGAACACCGGGGAGCTGTTTTTT

d_gene: NA
v_gene: TRBV5-5
j_gene: TRBJ2-2
abundance: NA
CDR3aa: CASSLELSGELFF
CDR3nt: TGTGCCAGCAGCTTGGAACTTTCCGGGGAGCTGTTTTTT

d_gene: TRBD2
v_gene: TRBV7-9
j_gene: TRBJ2-7
abundance: NA
CDR3aa: CASSLSGTSGYEQYF
CDR3nt: TGTGCCAGCAGCTTATCAGGGACTAGCGGGTACGAGCAGTACTTC

d_gene: NA
v_gene: TRBV7-3
j_gene: TRBJ2-3
abundance: NA
CDR3aa: CASSVTGPDTQYF
CDR3nt: TGTGCCAGCAGCGTTACAGGGCCAGATACGCAGTATTTT

d_gene: TRBD1
v_gene: TRBV4-2
j_gene: TRBJ1-1
abundance: NA
CDR3aa: CASSQAGQGPEAFF
CDR3nt: TGTGCCAGCAGCCAGGCCGGACAGGGACCTGAAGCTTTCTTT

d_gene: TRBD2
v_gene: TRBV5-3
j_gene: TRBJ2-3
abundance: NA
CDR3aa: CARSLVPSGAAHTDTQYF
CDR3nt: TGTGCCAGAAGCTTGGTACCTAGCGGGGCCGCCCACACAGATACGCAGTATTTT

d_gene: TRBD1
v_gene: TRBV12-5
j_gene: TRBJ1-4
abundance: NA
CDR3aa: CASARPQGAVEKLFF
CDR3nt: TGTGCTAGTGCCCGACCACAGGGGGCGGTTGAAAAACTGTTTTTT

d_gene: TRBD2
v_gene: TRBV10-3
j_gene: TRBJ2-3
abundance: NA
CDR3aa: CAIRPLGLAGGREDTQYF
CDR3nt: TGTGCCATCAGACCTCTGGGACTAGCGGGAGGTCGGGAAGATACGCAGTATTTT

d_gene: TRBD2
v_gene: TRBV5-8
j_gene: TRBJ2-3
abundance: NA
CDR3aa: CASSWASGAGDTQYF
CDR3nt: TGTGCCAGCAGCTGGGCCAGCGGGGCGGGGGATACGCAGTATTTT

d_gene: TRBD2
v_gene: TRBV7-3
j_gene: TRBJ2-1
abundance: NA
CDR3aa: CASSLTVRTRGYNEQFF
CDR3nt: TGTGCCAGCAGCTTAACCGTGAGGACTAGGGGCTACAATGAGCAGTTCTTC

d_gene: NA
v_gene: TRBV30
j_gene: TRBJ1-1
abundance: NA
CDR3aa: CAWSRIVRDTSEAFF
CDR3nt: TGTGCCTGGAGCCGGATCGTCCGGGACACCTCTGAAGCTTTCTTT

d_gene: TRBD1
v_gene: TRBV5-6
j_gene: TRBJ2-7
abundance: NA
CDR3aa: CASSLVVGQGYEQYF
CDR3nt: TGTGCCAGCAGCTTGGTTGTGGGACAGGGCTACGAGCAGTACTTC

d_gene: NA
v_gene: TRBV5-1
j_gene: TRBJ2-1
abundance: NA
CDR3aa: CASTLRPLVGGYNEQFF
CDR3nt: TGCGCCAGCACCCTAAGACCCCTAGTGGGAGGCTACAATGAGCAGTTCTTC

d_gene: NA
v_gene: TRBV3-1/TRBV3-2
j_gene: TRBJ1-2
abundance: NA
CDR3aa: CASSPRGVAYGYTF
CDR3nt: TGTGCCAGCAGTCCACGGGGGGTGGCCTATGGCTACACCTTC

d_gene: NA
v_gene: TRBV10-3
j_gene: TRBJ2-6
abundance: NA
CDR3aa: CAIRDRLSGANVLTF
CDR3nt: TGTGCCATCAGGGACAGACTCTCTGGGGCCAACGTCCTGACTTTC

d_gene: NA
v_gene: TRBV7-9
j_gene: TRBJ1-4
abundance: NA
CDR3aa: CASSLAFSGIYEKLFF
CDR3nt: TGTGCCAGCAGCTTAGCGTTTTCAGGGATTTATGAAAAACTGTTTTTT

d_gene: NA
v_gene: TRBV24-1
j_gene: TRBJ1-1
abundance: once
CDR3aa: CATSRGAGMNTEAFF
CDR3nt: TGTGCCACCAGTCGGGGGGCCGGGATGAACACTGAAGCTTTCTTT

d_gene: TRBD1
v_gene: TRBV24-1
j_gene: TRBJ1-2
abundance: many
CDR3aa: CATSETGEVGYGYTF
CDR3nt: TGTGCCACCAGCGAAACAGGGGAGGTTGGCTATGGCTACACCTTC

d_gene: NA
v_gene: TRBV5-1
j_gene: TRBJ2-4
abundance: NA
CDR3aa: CASSLGGGSGAKNIQYF
CDR3nt: TGCGCCAGCAGCTTGGGAGGCGGGTCGGGGGCCAAAAACATTCAGTACTTC

d_gene: NA
v_gene: TRBV15
j_gene: TRBJ1-6
abundance: once
CDR3aa: CATSRDVGVNSPLHF
CDR3nt: TGTGCCACCAGCAGAGACGTCGGGGTAAACTCACCCCTCCACTTT